A selection of T cell receptor beta chains follows, all from one sample in a study of blood T cell repertoires in COVID-19. Generated by immunoSEQ multiplex PCR, the TCRdb table keeps only in-frame clones and is missing some. The sample comprises more than 150,000 clones, over 80% of which are singletons, and 5.5% to 7.5% rests with the top ten. Sequencing input: peripheral blood. These receptors originate from a woman between 40 and 55 years old with acute or convalescent COVID-19. CDR3s include the opening cysteine and the closing phenylalanine or tryptophan. A D gene is named only where the DNA matches it firmly. Expanded clones get a size class; other rows say once, few or many, or leave the size out.

>.|.|TRBV30|TRBJ1-1
TGTGCCTGGAGTATAGGACATCCGAACACTGAAGCTTTCTTT
CAWSIGHPNTEAFF
>.|.|TRBV7-9|TRBJ2-7
TGTGCCAGCAGCCTAACAGGGTCGGCCTCCGAGCAGTACTTC
CASSLTGSASEQYF
>.|.|TRBV30|TRBJ1-1
TGTGCCTGGAGTTTAGCAGGGCCTGAAGCTTTCTTT
CAWSLAGPEAFF
>.|TRBD1|TRBV25-1|TRBJ1-2
TGTGCCAGCCTCGGAACTCTTCCGGGACAGGACCCATATGGCTACACCTTC
CASLGTLPGQDPYGYTF
>once|TRBD2|TRBV5-1|TRBJ2-7
TGCGCCAGCAGCCCAAGCGGGGATTACGAGCAGTACTTC
CASSPSGDYEQYF
>few|.|TRBV7-9|TRBJ1-6
TGTGCCAGTCGAACAGGGCTAGAATCACCCCTCCACTTT
CASRTGLESPLHF
>.|.|TRBV10-1|TRBJ2-7
TGCGCCAGCAGTGAGGGGAACAGGGACGAGCAGTACTTC
CASSEGNRDEQYF
>.|.|TRBV21-1|TRBJ2-1
TGTGCCAGCAGAACACGGGGCAGGGAGGTTTACAATGAGCAGTTCTTC
CASRTRGREVYNEQFF
>.|TRBD2|TRBV27|TRBJ2-3
TGTGCCAGCAGTTTGACTAGCGGGACCTTCACAGATACGCAGTATTTT
CASSLTSGTFTDTQYF
>.|.|TRBV2|TRBJ2-7
TGTGCCAGCAGTAAAACGACAGTCTACGAGCAGTACTTC
CASSKTTVYEQYF
>.|.|TRBV27|TRBJ1-1
TGTGCCAGCAGTTATCGTCGTACTGAAGCTTTCTTT
CASSYRRTEAFF
>.|TRBD2|TRBV15|TRBJ2-2
TGTGCCTCTCAGTTCGGACTAGCGAACACCGGGGAGCTGTTTTTT
CASQFGLANTGELFF
>.|.|TRBV19|TRBJ1-1
TGTGCCAGTAGTATAGATCGGGGAGGGGGGATGAACACTGAAGCTTTCTTT
CASSIDRGGGMNTEAFF
>.|.|TRBV5-1|TRBJ1-2
TGCGCCAGCAGCCTCGAAGCTTCTAACTATGGCTACACCTTC
CASSLEASNYGYTF
>.|.|TRBV5-6|TRBJ1-2
TGTGCCAGCAGCTTGGTCGGGGAGGATGCGCTATATGGCTACACCTTC
CASSLVGEDALYGYTF
>.|TRBD2|TRBV5-1|TRBJ2-1
TGCGCCAGCAGCTGGGGACTAGCGGGAGGCGCCTACAATGAGCAGTTCTTC
CASSWGLAGGAYNEQFF
>.|.|TRBV16|TRBJ2-7
TGTGCCAGCAGCCAAGCGTGGGTGGGGAAGGGGAACGAGCAGTACTTC
CASSQAWVGKGNEQYF
>.|TRBD1|TRBV4-1|TRBJ1-2
TGCGCCAGCAGCCAAGAACTAGGACAGGGTCTACATGGCTACACCTTC
CASSQELGQGLHGYTF
>.|TRBD1|TRBV11-2|TRBJ2-1
TGTGCCAGCAGCTTCCCCGGGACAGGGGGCGCTGGTCCCTACAATGAGCAGTTCTTC
CASSFPGTGGAGPYNEQFF
>.|.|TRBV30|TRBJ2-7
TGTGCCTGGATGACCGGGACTGGGGAGGCCGAGCAGTACTTC
CAWMTGTGEAEQYF
>few|.|TRBV5-1|TRBJ1-1
TGCGCCAGCAGCTTGGAGGTCCAGGGCCGCTTGAACACTGAAGCTTTCTTT
CASSLEVQGRLNTEAFF
>.|TRBD1|TRBV18|TRBJ1-2
TGTGCCAGCTCACGGGGACAGGGGGCCTCTAACTATGGCTACACCTTC
CASSRGQGASNYGYTF
>.|TRBD1|TRBV9|TRBJ1-6
TGTGCCAGCAGCGTAGGGAGACAGGGTCAATCACCCCTCCACTTT
CASSVGRQGQSPLHF
>.|.|TRBV24-1|TRBJ1-3
TGTGCCACCTCCCATGGAAACACCATATATTTT
CATSHGNTIYF
>once|TRBD1|TRBV28|TRBJ1-1
TGTGCCAGCAGGCCCGGACAGGACAACACTGAAGCTTTCTTT
CASRPGQDNTEAFF
>few|.|TRBV5-4|TRBJ1-2
TGTGCCAGCAGCTTGGAGCCGGACAGTAATAGAGATGGCTACACCTTC
CASSLEPDSNRDGYTF
>once|TRBD1|TRBV19|TRBJ2-6
TGTGCCAGTAGGAGAAGCAGGGGGTCCTCTGGGGCCAACGTCCTGACTTTC
CASRRSRGSSGANVLTF
>.|.|TRBV20-1|TRBJ1-4
TGCAGTGCTAGTGGGCAGGGGAAGGAAAAACTGTTTTTT
CSASGQGKEKLFF
>.|TRBD2|TRBV30|TRBJ2-7
TGTGCCTGGAGTGACCTACTAGCGGGGGGCTACGAGCAGTACTTC
CAWSDLLAGGYEQYF
>.|TRBD1|TRBV5-4|TRBJ2-7
TGTGCCAGCAGCCCGCAGGGGGCGGTCTCCTACGAGCAGTACTTC
CASSPQGAVSYEQYF
>.|TRBD2|TRBV7-9|TRBJ2-3
TGTGCCAGCAGCTTAGGAGGTAGCGGGGGGGATACGCAGTATTTT
CASSLGGSGGDTQYF
>few|TRBD1|TRBV7-2|TRBJ1-6
TGTGCCAGCAGCTTAATCACAGGGGCACCCCTCCACTTT
CASSLITGAPLHF
>.|TRBD1|TRBV10-3|TRBJ2-3
TGTGCCATCACCACAGGGGGCGGGAACACAGATACGCAGTATTTT
CAITTGGGNTDTQYF
>.|TRBD1|TRBV5-8|TRBJ2-1
TGTGCCAGCAGCTCCCCGGGACAGGGGGTTTATGAGCAGTTCTTC
CASSSPGQGVYEQFF
>.|TRBD1|TRBV7-9|TRBJ2-7
TGTGCCAGCACCCTAGAGGGGACAGGGGACCACGAGCAGTACTTC
CASTLEGTGDHEQYF
>.|TRBD1|TRBV10-3|TRBJ2-5
TGTGCCATCAGGACAGGGGGCAGTCAAGAGACCCAGTACTTC
CAIRTGGSQETQYF
>.|.|TRBV28|TRBJ1-3
TGTGCCACCAGACGGGCTGGAAACACCATATATTTT
CATRRAGNTIYF
>once|.|TRBV2|TRBJ1-2
TGTGCCAGCCGATCCGCCGGGAACTATGGCTACACCTTC
CASRSAGNYGYTF
>many|.|TRBV7-3|TRBJ2-1
TGTGCCAGCAGCACCGACAGAACTGGGGAGCAGTTCTTC
CASSTDRTGEQFF
>.|.|TRBV10-3|TRBJ2-1
TGTGCCATCAGTGACTGGGAGGATTTCTACAATGAGCAGTTCTTC
CAISDWEDFYNEQFF
>.|TRBD1|TRBV4-1|TRBJ1-5
TGCGCCAGCAGCCAAGACAGGGGGCTGGTTCAGCCCCAGCATTTT
CASSQDRGLVQPQHF
>.|.|TRBV27|TRBJ2-7
TGTGCCAGCTCAACCCGGGGGTTGCAGTACTTC
CASSTRGLQYF
>.|.|TRBV7-9|TRBJ1-2
TGTGCCAGCAGCTTAGCACTACCCACAGGCATTAGGGGCTACACCTTC
CASSLALPTGIRGYTF
>.|TRBD2|TRBV7-3|TRBJ2-2
TGTGCCAGCAGCCCCCAGCGGGGGGGCCTTACCGGGGAGCTGTTTTTT
CASSPQRGGLTGELFF
>.|.|TRBV27|TRBJ1-1
TGTGCCAGCAGTTTTCCTCTCCGGGTTGAAGCTTTCTTT
CASSFPLRVEAFF
>.|.|TRBV5-4|TRBJ2-5
TGTGCCAGCAGCTCGGGTCTCCTGGAGACCCAGTACTTC
CASSSGLLETQYF
>.|.|TRBV5-6|TRBJ1-1
TGTGCCAGCAGCTTGGGTTTTAGGGGGACTGAAGCTTTCTTT
CASSLGFRGTEAFF
>.|.|TRBV5-1|TRBJ1-1
TGCGCCAGCAGCTTGCACAGGGCTGGGACTGAAGCTTTCTTT
CASSLHRAGTEAFF
>.|TRBD2|TRBV2|TRBJ2-3
TGTGCCAGCAGTGATTCAGCGGGGGAGGCCGGGGGTACTGATACGCAGTATTTT
CASSDSAGEAGGTDTQYF
>.|.|TRBV30|TRBJ2-1
TGTGCCTGGAACCGCTTCCCGGCGGGTTATGAGCAGTTCTTC
CAWNRFPAGYEQFF
>.|TRBD2|TRBV27|TRBJ2-7
TGTGCCAGCAGCCATGGGACTAGCGGGGGATACGAGCAGTACTTC
CASSHGTSGGYEQYF
>.|TRBD2|TRBV6-5|TRBJ2-7
TGTGCCAGCAGTTACCGGGGGGGAACCTACGAGCAGTACTTC
CASSYRGGTYEQYF
>once|TRBD1|TRBV6-6|TRBJ2-1
TGTGCCAGCCGGGACAGGGAGGTGAGTGAGCAGTTCTTC
CASRDREVSEQFF
>.|.|TRBV4-1|TRBJ1-2
TGCGCCAGCAGTTCCCTTGGACTGCCCGGCTACACCTTC
CASSSLGLPGYTF
>.|.|TRBV7-2|TRBJ1-2
TGTGCCAGCAGCTTCGGTGGGGCTTATTATGGCTACACCTTC
CASSFGGAYYGYTF